This entry is about one T cell receptor beta chain. Some clones are missing from TCRdb's copy, which holds only in-frame ones; the method was immunoSEQ multiplex PCR. The sample consists of fewer than 350,000 clones, roughly 87% of them appearing once. These data originate in a study of blood T cell repertoires in COVID-19. The ends lost 8 bases at V and 1 base at J; junction bases unmatched: 3. This CDR3 has 14 residues. Germline V gene lookup returns CDR1 LNHDA and CDR2 SQIVND (reference sequence). The sequence was obtained from a man in his late teens or twenties with active or convalescent COVID-19. The material sequenced was peripheral blood. This sequence joins TRBV19 and TRBJ1-5; 9 bases match TRBD1. The CDR3 loop is CASLDRGSNQPQHF. The CDR3 region has the DNA TGTGCCAGTTTGGACAGGGGCAGCAATCAGCCCCAGCATTTT.